These 8 T cell receptor beta chains were all obtained from the same sample, sequenced in a study of tumor and adjacent non-tumor tissue in lung cancer. This sample's RNA came from whole unsorted tissue. Distant lung tissue was collected more than 3 cm away from the tumor edge. The library came from three nested PCR rounds adapted from ARM-PCR protocols. From the multiplex PCR reads, TCRdb called clonotypes with MiXCR, one entry per CDR3 protein. Among some 80,000 distinct CDR3 sequences listed, more than 65% were seen once. Material for sequencing was distant non-tumor lung tissue. These TCRs come from a woman aged 50 to 60 with non-small cell lung cancer.

As for this clonotype: The junction departs from the called germline gene at one end, perhaps through a read error. This chain links TRBV6-1 with TRBJ2-7, with TRBD1 matching over 9 bases. Germline V gene data show CDR1 as MNHNS and CDR2 as SASEGT. The CDR3 has 14 amino acids. For the CDR3, the DNA is TGTGCCAGCAGTGCCACGGACAGGGGCTGCGAGGAGTACTTC. Protein sequence: CASSATDRGCEEYF.

On this clonotype itself: This may arise from a read error, as a much more abundant clone is one base away. This chain links TRBV7-9 with TRBJ1-1; unclear D gene. From germline, CDR1 is SEHNR and CDR2 FQNEAQ (reference sequence). The length of the CDR3 is 15 residues. CDR3 DNA: TGTGCCAGCAGCCCCCAACTTCTCCTAGGCACTGCAGCTTTCTTT. It encodes CASSPQLLLGTAAFF.

This clonotype was observed at least ten times. The chain recombines TRBV10-2 with TRBJ2-3, with D possibly called TRBD1 or TRBD2 (6 bases each). This CDR3 is built from 19 residues. Germline V gene lookup returns CDR1 WSHSY and CDR2 SAAADI. Trimming removed 2 bases from V and 2 bases from J, with 23 bases in between. The CDR3 sequence is CASSETRPGAGIPTDTQYF. The CDR3 region has the DNA TGCGCCAGCAGTGAGACCCGCCCGGGGGCGGGAATACCCACAGATACGCAGTATTTT.

Points on this clonotype: One end of the junction varies from germline; a read error may be responsible. The rearrangement links TRBV10-3 to TRBJ2-3; the D gene is possibly TRBD1 (5 bases). The CDR3 loop spans 16 amino acids. Germline V gene data show CDR1 as ENHRY and CDR2 as SYGVKD. DNA of the CDR3: TGTGCCATCAATGACCAAGCCCAGGACAACACAGATACGCTGTATTTT. It specifies CAINDQAQDNTDTLYF.

This clonotype was observed once. The CDR3 sequence: CASSEFEGGGIDTQYF. In DNA form, the CDR3 reads TGTGCCAGCAGTGAGTTTGAAGGTGGCGGAATAGATACGCAGTATTTT. The V gene is TRBV6-1, the J gene TRBJ2-3; the D is unclear. CDR1 and CDR2 (germline): MNHNS, SASEGT. The V and J ends lost 3 bases and 5 bases respectively, with 18 bases between them. CDR3 length equals 16 residues.

On this clonotype itself: An end of the junction does not agree with germline; a read error may underlie this. The V gene is TRBV7-3, the J gene TRBJ2-2, with D perhaps TRBD2 (7 bases). Germline V gives CDR1 SGHTA, CDR2 FQGTGA. The CDR3 runs 17 residues. In DNA, the CDR3 is TGTGCCAGCAGCCCATCTACAGGGAGGGTGTACACCGGGGTGCTGTTTTTT. It is translated as CASSPSTGRVYTGVLFF.

Notes on this clonotype: The conserved phenylalanine or tryptophan is not found at the CDR3 terminus, so this likely reflects a read error. The rearrangement joins TRBV12-3 or TRBV12-4 to TRBJ2-2, with D perhaps TRBD1 or TRBD2 (5 bases each). This CDR3 comprises 16 residues. CDR3 amino acids: CASSLVSGTNTGELFI. CDR3 bases: TGTGCCAGCAGTTTAGTATCGGGGACGAATACCGGGGAGCTGTTTATT.

A remark on this clonotype: Compared with germline, one end of the junction differs, possibly owing to a read error. The chain couples TRBV7-8 to TRBJ2-7; D gene unclear. The CDR3 extends over 13 amino acids. CDR1 SGHVS and CDR2 FQNEAQ come from the germline V gene. In DNA form, the CDR3 reads TGTGCCCGCAGGCCAGCTCACGGCTACGAGCAGTACTTC. Its protein product is CARRPAHGYEQYF.